This TCR beta chain was recovered during a study of cytomegalovirus exposure and HLA in healthy donors. Study-level results: The tendency of first-cohort TCR clusters to co-occur in the 90 to 150 validation repertoires was the finding of a later analysis. A few CMV-associated chains proved CMV antigen-specific in vitro. The authors enumerated some 160 TCR beta chains as linked to cytomegalovirus.

Clones were sequenced by immunoSEQ multiplex PCR, and TCRdb holds only the in-frame ones, with some missing. The data hold approximately 200,000 clones, with around 88% observed a single time. This clone was seen once. No antigen is known for it. V lost 3 bases, J lost 6 bases, and 5 bases stayed unmatched. CDR3 size: 14 residues. Germline CDR1 reads MNHNS; CDR2 reads SASEGT. Material for sequencing was PBMCs. The receptor was isolated from a woman aged 18-29 years in good health and CMV-seronegative. The gene calls are TRBV6-1 and TRBJ1-5, with 7 bases matching TRBD1. CDR3 loop: CASSEARTGQPQHF. Written as DNA, the CDR3 is TGTGCCAGCAGTGAGGCGCGGACAGGTCAGCCCCAGCATTTT.